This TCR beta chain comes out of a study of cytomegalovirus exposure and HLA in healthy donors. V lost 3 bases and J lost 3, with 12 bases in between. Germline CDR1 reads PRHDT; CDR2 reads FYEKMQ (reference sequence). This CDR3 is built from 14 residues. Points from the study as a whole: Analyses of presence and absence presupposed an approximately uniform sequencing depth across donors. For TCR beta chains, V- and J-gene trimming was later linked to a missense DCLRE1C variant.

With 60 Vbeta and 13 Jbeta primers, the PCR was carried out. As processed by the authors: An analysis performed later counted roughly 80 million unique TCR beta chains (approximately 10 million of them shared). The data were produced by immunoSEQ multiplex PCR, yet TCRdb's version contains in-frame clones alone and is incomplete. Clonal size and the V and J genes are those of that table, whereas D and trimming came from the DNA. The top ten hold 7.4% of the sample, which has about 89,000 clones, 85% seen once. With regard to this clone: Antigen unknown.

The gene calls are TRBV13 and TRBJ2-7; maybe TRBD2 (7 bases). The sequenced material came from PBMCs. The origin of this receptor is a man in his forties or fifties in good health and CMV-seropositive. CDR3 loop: CASSLTGGGYEQYF. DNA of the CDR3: TGTGCCAGCAGCTTGACAGGCGGGGGCTACGAGCAGTACTTC.